The 2 T cell receptor beta chains in this list originate from one sample, sequenced in a study of lymphopenia after photon versus proton radiotherapy. TCRdb's copy holds only in-frame clones and misses some; the assay was immunoSEQ multiplex PCR. The sample consists of 24,000 or so clones, 84% of them appearing once. The sequencing here drew on peripheral blood, taken from a patient treated with photon-based radiotherapy. The receptors shown here come from a man aged 40-49 years with gastric cancer.

J is TRBJ1-5 and V is TRBV19; TRBD1 aligns across 9 bases. Trimming removed 5 bases from V and 5 bases from J; junction bases left unmatched: 7. The CDR3 is made up of 15 amino acids. Per germline, CDR1 LNHDA and CDR2 SQIVND (reference sequence). CDR3 bases: TGTGCCAGTAGTGAGGGACAGGGTGGTTATCAGCCCCAGCATTTT. Amino acid sequence: CASSEGQGGYQPQHF.

This clone was recorded a few times. This chain joins TRBV11-2 and TRBJ1-2; 8 nucleotides agree with TRBD1. The CDR3 has 13 amino acids. V trimming: 5 bases; J trimming: 5 bases; junction bases outside the gene matches: 4. Germline V gives CDR1 SGHAT, CDR2 FQNNGV. The CDR3 coding sequence is TGTGCCAGCAGCCAGGGGGCCGGGTATGGCTACACCTTC. Its translation: CASSQGAGYGYTF.